The 21 T cell receptor beta chains below come from one sample, sequenced in a study of blood T cell repertoires in COVID-19. TCRdb's copy holds only in-frame clones and misses some; the assay was immunoSEQ multiplex PCR. There are 200,000 to 300,000 clones in the sample; approximately 86% occur only once, and roughly 4.9% lies in the top ten. Input material: peripheral blood. These receptors all come from a woman aged 55-69 years with COVID-19, enrolled during active disease.

The CDR3 protein is CASSTGGREKLFF. CDR3 bases: TGTGCCAGCAGTACAGGGGGCCGGGAAAAACTGTTTTTT. The genes are TRBV28 and TRBJ1-4, with 9 bases fitting TRBD1. Germline assignment: CDR1 MDHEN and CDR2 SYDVKM. The CDR3 runs 13 residues. V lost 5 bases, J lost 8 bases, and 3 bases stayed unmatched. Looking up the rest from reference TRBV28 and TRBJ1-4 gives the full variable domain: DVKVTQSSRYLVKRTGEKVFLECVQDMDHENMFWYRQDPGLGLRLIYFSYDVKMKEKGDIPEGYSVSREKKERFSLILESASTNQTSMYLCASSTGGREKLFFGSGTQLSVL.

The chain joins TRBV3-1 (or the pseudogene TRBV3-2) to TRBJ1-5, with D possibly TRBD1 on 5 matching bases. Germline V gene lookup returns CDR1 LGHDT and CDR2 YNNKEL (reference sequence). The CDR3 loop spans 14 amino acids. Trimming took 4 bases from V and 1 from J, leaving 8 bases between them. CDR3: CASSLAGSNQPQHF. The CDR3 DNA reads TGTGCCAGCAGCCTAGCAGGGAGCAATCAGCCCCAGCATTTT.

This clone was seen once. This sequence joins TRBV15 and TRBJ2-7; TRBD2 matches at 9 bases. Germline CDR1 is LNHNV and CDR2 is YYDKDF (reference sequence). The V segment lost 4 bases and the J segment 2 bases; nucleotides outside the gene matches: 6. There are 15 residues in the CDR3. The CDR3: CATSTLAGVAYEQYF. For the CDR3, the DNA is TGTGCCACCAGCACATTAGCGGGAGTAGCCTACGAGCAGTACTTC.

V usage is TRBV19 and J usage is TRBJ2-2; 8 bases fit TRBD2. V gave up 5 bases and J gave up 5 bases; unmatched junction bases: 4. The CDR3 extends over 14 amino acids. Germline V gene lookup returns CDR1 LNHDA and CDR2 SQIVND (reference sequence). CDR3: CASSGASGTGELFF. CDR3 coding DNA: TGTGCCAGTAGTGGGGCTAGCGGGACCGGGGAGCTGTTTTTT.

The rearrangement uses TRBV7-4 and TRBJ2-7, with a weak D call TRBD2 (6 bases). This CDR3 has 14 amino acids. Germline CDR1 reads SGHVT; CDR2 reads SQSDAQ. V lost 8 bases and J 0 bases, leaving 14 bases between the germline ends. CDR3 nucleotides: TGTGCCAGCCTTCGTCGGGAGTACTCCTACGAGCAGTACTTC. This codes for CASLRREYSYEQYF.

The CDR3: CASSAGGYEQYF. CDR3 nucleotide sequence: TGCGCCAGCAGTGCAGGGGGGTATGAGCAGTACTTC. The chain employs TRBV10-2 and TRBJ2-7; the D gene is possibly TRBD1 (7 bases). The CDR3 has 12 residues. V was trimmed by 4 bases and J by 7 bases, leaving 11 bases between them. Germline CDR1 is WSHSY and CDR2 is SAAADI.

V usage is TRBV19 and J usage is TRBJ1-5; D is unclear. V was shortened by 0 bases and J by 2 bases, with 5 bases between the two germline ends. The CDR3 is 14 residues long. The germline CDR1 and CDR2 sequences are LNHDA and SQIVND (reference sequence). Written as DNA, the CDR3 is TGTGCCAGTAGTATAGACAGGCGCAATCAGCCCCAGCATTTT. It specifies CASSIDRRNQPQHF.

This chain joins TRBV11-1 and TRBJ1-5; maybe TRBD1 (6 bases). This CDR3 is 15 amino acids long. Germline CDR1 reads SGHAT; CDR2 reads FQDESV (reference sequence). V lost 5 bases and J lost 0, with 11 bases in between. CDR3 sequence: CASSPDRHSNQPQHF. In nucleotides, the CDR3 is TGTGCCAGCAGCCCCGACAGGCATAGCAATCAGCCCCAGCATTTT.

The rearrangement links TRBV4-3 to TRBJ1-4; D perhaps matches TRBD1 (5 bases). This CDR3 has 15 amino acids. Trimming took 0 bases from V and 5 from J, leaving 10 bases between them. Germline CDR1 LGHNA, CDR2 YSLEER. The CDR3 here is CASSQDLRGNEKLFF. DNA of the CDR3: TGCGCCAGCAGCCAAGATTTGCGGGGGAATGAAAAACTGTTTTTT.

This chain connects TRBV7-9 to TRBJ2-5; the match to TRBD1 covers 9 bases. The CDR3 has 15 amino acids. CDR1 is SEHNR, CDR2 FQNEAQ, per germline (reference sequence). With V trimmed by 3 bases and J by 1 base, 3 bases remained unmatched. The CDR3: CASSFGQGSQETQYF. The CDR3 region has the DNA TGTGCCAGCAGCTTTGGACAGGGGAGCCAAGAGACCCAGTACTTC.

The V and J genes are TRBV14 and TRBJ1-3; 7 bases map to TRBD1. The CDR3 extends over 16 amino acids. The V segment lost 1 base and the J segment 4 bases; nucleotides outside the gene matches: 7. CDR1 SGHDN and CDR2 FVKESK come from the germline V gene. CDR3 sequence (DNA): TGTGCCAGCAGCCAAGTGAGACAGGGTTCCGGAAACACCATATATTTT. It translates to CASSQVRQGSGNTIYF.

The chain uses TRBV20-1 and TRBJ2-2; D perhaps matches TRBD1 (6 bases). Germline-derived CDR1 and CDR2 are DFQATT and SNEGSKA (reference sequence). V was cut by 3 bases and J by 3 bases, with 11 bases left in between. The CDR3 runs to 14 residues. The CDR3 bases are TGCAGTGCTAGTCTACAGGGTTACACCGGGGAGCTGTTTTTT. Its translation: CSASLQGYTGELFF.

The V and J genes are TRBV6-2 or TRBV6-3 and TRBJ2-3, with a weak D call TRBD2 (5 bases). Germline V gene sequence: CDR1 MNHEY, CDR2 SVGEGT. With 0 bases removed from V and 6 bases from J, the gap between germline ends came to 10 bases. The CDR3 totals 14 residues. This CDR3 is CASSYSRARDTQYF. Here the CDR3 DNA reads TGTGCCAGCAGTTACTCGAGGGCTAGGGATACGCAGTATTTT.

This rearrangement joins TRBV24-1 to TRBJ2-4; weak D call: TRBD1 (6 bases). CDR3 length equals 13 residues. CDR1 is KGHDR and CDR2 is SFDVKD in the germline V gene. The V end was cut by 4 bases, the J end by 8 bases, with 11 bases between. This CDR3 is CATSDHRDDIQYF. CDR3 nucleotides: TGTGCCACCAGTGACCACAGGGATGACATTCAGTACTTC.

The chain has TRBV29-1 and TRBJ2-3, with 8 bases fitting TRBD1. This CDR3 spans 13 amino acids. The trim removed 7 bases at V and 3 bases at J, leaving 6 bases unmatched. CDR1 is SQVTM and CDR2 is ANQGSEA in the germline V gene. The CDR3 DNA is TGCAGCGCGGATGACAGGGGTACAGATACGCAGTATTTT. It is translated as CSADDRGTDTQYF.

V usage is TRBV3-1 (or the pseudogene TRBV3-2) and J usage is TRBJ2-5; 11 nucleotides align to TRBD2. Germline loops: CDR1 LGHDT, CDR2 YNNKEL (reference sequence). Losses at the gene ends were 3 bases for V and 3 bases for J; bases not matched to a gene: 12. The CDR3 is 18 amino acids. The CDR3, as DNA: TGTGCCAGCAGCCAGGCAGACAGGGCTAGCGGGAGGAAAGAGACCCAGTACTTC. This sequence encodes CASSQADRASGRKETQYF.

The chain joins TRBV5-4 to TRBJ2-1; TRBD2 might be the D (6 bases). Trimming stripped 4 bases from V and 2 bases from J, with 28 bases between. The length of the CDR3 is 20 residues. Germline assignment: CDR1 SGHNT and CDR2 YYREEE (reference sequence). The CDR3 here is CASSPSIYGGNLGPYNEQFF. Here the CDR3 DNA reads TGTGCCAGCAGCCCATCAATATACGGAGGGAATTTAGGCCCCTACAATGAGCAGTTCTTC.

The gene calls are TRBV5-5 and TRBJ1-2; no clear D. CDR1 and CDR2 (germline): SGHKS, YYEKEE (reference sequence). The length of the CDR3 is 14 residues. Trimming left V 4 bases short and J 8 bases short, with 18 bases between. CDR3 nucleotide sequence: TGTGCCAGCAGCGAACTCAACAGTAAGCGGGGCTACACCTTC. Protein: CASSELNSKRGYTF.

V gene TRBV5-1 combines with J gene TRBJ2-3, with TRBD2 identical over 10 bases. The CDR3 extends over 14 amino acids. Germline loops: CDR1 SGHRS, CDR2 YFSETQ. The V segment lost 5 bases and the J segment 6 bases; nucleotides outside the gene matches: 6. CDR3 loop: CASSKVSGRDTQYF. CDR3 in DNA: TGCGCCAGCAGTAAGGTTAGCGGGAGGGATACGCAGTATTTT.

The chain recombines TRBV6-2 or TRBV6-3 with TRBJ1-5; maybe TRBD1 (6 bases). V was trimmed by 4 bases and J by 9 bases, leaving 7 bases between them. CDR1 is MNHEY, CDR2 SVGEGT, per germline. The CDR3 has 11 residues. DNA of the CDR3: TGTGCCAGCAGTTCCAGGGGGCCCCAGCATTTT. Translating it yields CASSSRGPQHF.

The rearrangement joins TRBV15 to TRBJ2-1; D is possibly TRBD2 (6 bases). The V end lost 4 bases, the J end lost 5 bases, and 12 bases lay between the germline ends. The CDR3 loop spans 14 amino acids. CDR1 and CDR2 from the germline V gene are LNHNV and YYDKDF (reference sequence). The CDR3 here is CATSTRPSDNEQFF. As DNA, the CDR3 is TGTGCCACCAGCACCAGGCCTAGCGACAATGAGCAGTTCTTC.